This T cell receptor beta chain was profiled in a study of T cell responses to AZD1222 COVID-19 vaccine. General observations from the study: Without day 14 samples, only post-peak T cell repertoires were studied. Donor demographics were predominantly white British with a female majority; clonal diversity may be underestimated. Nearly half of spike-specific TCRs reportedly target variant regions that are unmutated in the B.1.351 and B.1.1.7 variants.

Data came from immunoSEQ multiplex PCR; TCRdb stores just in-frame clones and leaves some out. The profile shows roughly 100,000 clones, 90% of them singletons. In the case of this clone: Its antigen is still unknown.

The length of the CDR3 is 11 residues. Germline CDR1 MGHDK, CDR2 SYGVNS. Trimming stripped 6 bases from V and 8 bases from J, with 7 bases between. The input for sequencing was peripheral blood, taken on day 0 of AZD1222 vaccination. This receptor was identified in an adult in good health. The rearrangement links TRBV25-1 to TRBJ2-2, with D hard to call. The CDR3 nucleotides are TGTGCCAGCAGAGGTCCGGGGGAGCTGTTTTTT. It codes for CASRGPGELFF.